The present TCR beta chain was sequenced within a study of memory CD4+ T cells and cytomegalovirus serostatus. Single viable CD3+CD4+CD8-CD45RO+ cells were sorted as the memory CD4+ T cells. There are 12 residues in the CDR3. V shed 6 bases and J 3 bases; nucleotides not matched to a gene: 4. From germline, CDR1 is SQVTM and CDR2 ANQGSEA. Assay used: immunoSEQ multiplex PCR; TCRdb lists only in-frame clones, some missing. The repertoire holds 35,000 to 40,000 clones, with approximately 79% as singletons. The sequence was collected from an adult in good health and CMV-seropositive. The J gene is TRBJ1-2, the V gene TRBV29-1; 7 bases align to TRBD1. Sequences were obtained from memory CD4+ T cells from blood. This CDR3 is CSVIDRDYGYTF. CDR3 nucleotide sequence: TGCAGCGTCATTGACAGGGACTATGGCTACACCTTC.